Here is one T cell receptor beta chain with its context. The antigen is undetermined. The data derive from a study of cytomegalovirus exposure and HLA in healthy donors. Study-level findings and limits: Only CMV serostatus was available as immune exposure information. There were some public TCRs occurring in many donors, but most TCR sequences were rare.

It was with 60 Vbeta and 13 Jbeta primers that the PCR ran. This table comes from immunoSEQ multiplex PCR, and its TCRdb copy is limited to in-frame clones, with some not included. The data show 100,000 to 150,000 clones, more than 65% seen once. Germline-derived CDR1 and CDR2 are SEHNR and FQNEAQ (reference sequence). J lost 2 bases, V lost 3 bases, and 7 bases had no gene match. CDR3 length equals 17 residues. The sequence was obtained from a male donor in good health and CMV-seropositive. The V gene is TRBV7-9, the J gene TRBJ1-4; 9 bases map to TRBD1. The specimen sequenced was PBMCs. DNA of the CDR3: TGTGCCAGCAGCTTGGGACAGGGTAGCGGGACTAATGAAAAACTGTTTTTT. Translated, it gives CASSLGQGSGTNEKLFF.